Below are 14 T cell receptor beta chains sequenced from a single sample in a study of cytomegalovirus exposure and HLA in healthy donors. Both 60 Vbeta primers and 13 Jbeta primers went into the PCR. Generated by immunoSEQ multiplex PCR, the TCRdb table keeps only in-frame clones and is missing some. This sample has roughly 180,000 clones; 82% occur once, and the top ten carry about 1.5%. The sequenced sample consisted of PBMCs. Receptors originate from a male donor in good health and CMV-seronegative.

The chain couples TRBV6-4 to TRBJ2-5; D ambiguous. The CDR3 extends over 14 amino acids. From germline, CDR1 is MRHNA and CDR2 SNTAGT. V was clipped by 3 bases and J by 2 bases, with 10 bases between them. CDR3 DNA sequence: TGTGCCAGCAGTGAATCGGGTGGGCAAGAGACCCAGTACTTC. It specifies CASSESGGQETQYF.

The J gene is TRBJ1-3, the V gene TRBV30; D gene ambiguous. The CDR3 loop spans 15 amino acids. CDR1 and CDR2 (germline): GTSNPN, SVGIG (reference sequence). V was shortened by 3 bases and J by 0 bases, with 12 bases between the two germline ends. The CDR3 is CAWSRGESSGNTIYF. The CDR3 nucleotides are TGTGCCTGGAGCCGGGGAGAGAGCTCTGGAAACACCATATATTTT.

The rearrangement joins TRBV19 to TRBJ2-5, with D perhaps TRBD1 (6 bases). Trimming pared 4 bases from V and 9 bases from J, leaving 15 bases between. Per the germline V gene, CDR1 is LNHDA and CDR2 is SQIVND (reference sequence). The CDR3 is 13 residues long. The CDR3 sequence is CASSKDRPPAQYF. In nucleotides, the CDR3 is TGTGCCAGTAGTAAAGACAGGCCTCCGGCCCAGTACTTC.

This clone was seen a handful of times. The chain recombines TRBV25-1 with TRBJ2-5, with D unclear. The CDR3 runs to 14 residues. Trimming removed 2 bases from V and 1 base from J, with 8 bases in between. CDR1 is MGHDK and CDR2 is SYGVNS in the germline V gene. The CDR3, as DNA: TGTGCCAGCAGTGAAGGGCAGACCCAAGAGACCCAGTACTTC. Translating it yields CASSEGQTQETQYF.

The rearrangement links TRBV10-1 to TRBJ2-7; D might be TRBD1 (5 bases). The CDR3 runs 14 residues. The V and J ends lost 8 bases and 4 bases respectively, with 18 bases between them. Germline-derived CDR1 and CDR2 are WNHNN and SYGVQD (reference sequence). Written as DNA, the CDR3 is TGCGCCAGCGCTCTTCTAGGTAGGGGTTACGAGCAGTACTTC. Amino acids: CASALLGRGYEQYF.

This clone was seen only once. J is TRBJ2-1 and V is TRBV9; TRBD1 aligns across 7 bases. CDR3 length: 18 residues. V was clipped by 0 bases and J by 1 base; unmatched bases: 10. Per the germline V gene, CDR1 is SGDLS and CDR2 is YYNGEE. CDR3 bases: TGTGCCAGCAGCGTAGAAGGGGGCCTTTTAGCATCCTACAATGAGCAGTTCTTC. Encoded protein: CASSVEGGLLASYNEQFF.

The J gene is TRBJ1-1, the V gene TRBV2; D is undetermined. CDR1 SNHLY and CDR2 FYNNEI come from the germline V gene. Between the trimmed V and J ends, which lost 7 bases and 1 base, there was a span of 16 bases. The CDR3 extends over 15 amino acids. This CDR3 is CASTKPLAANTEAFF. The CDR3 nucleotides are TGTGCCAGCACCAAGCCGCTGGCGGCGAACACTGAAGCTTTCTTT. Full variable domain (outside the CDR3, taken from reference TRBV2 and TRBJ1-1): EPEVTQTPSHQVTQMGQEVILRCVPISNHLYFYWYRQILGQKVEFLVSFYNNEISEKSEIFDDQFSVERPDGSNFTLKIRSTKLEDSAMYFCASTKPLAANTEAFFGQGTRLTVV.

The chain combines TRBV4-1 with TRBJ1-1; 8 positions match TRBD1. Trimming cost V 7 bases and J 0 bases; bases outside gene matches: 10. Germline lookup yields CDR1 MGHRA and CDR2 YSYEKL. CDR3 length: 16 residues. The CDR3 here is CASTPDRANMNTEAFF. The CDR3 DNA reads as TGCGCCAGCACTCCGGACAGGGCCAACATGAACACTGAAGCTTTCTTT.

This clone came up a few times. The genes are TRBV27 and TRBJ2-7, with TRBD1 matching 7 bases. There are 14 residues in the CDR3. In germline, CDR1 is MNHEY, CDR2 SMNVEV (reference sequence). Trimming removed 5 bases from V and 3 bases from J; junction bases left unmatched: 7. The CDR3 region is CASSPRQGYYEQYF. The CDR3 DNA reads as TGTGCCAGCAGTCCTCGACAGGGCTACTACGAGCAGTACTTC.

This chain uses TRBV7-7 with TRBJ2-5, with 8 positions matching TRBD1. This CDR3 comprises 14 residues. The V gene end was trimmed by 3 bases and the J gene end by 5 bases; junction bases not matched to a gene: 5. Germline V CDR1 and CDR2: SSHAT, FNYEAQ (reference sequence). The DNA of the CDR3 is TGTGCCAGCAGCTTGGGAACAGGGGGGGAGACCCAGTACTTC. Protein sequence: CASSLGTGGETQYF. Supplemented by reference TRBV7-7 and TRBJ2-5, the full variable domain reads GAGVSQSPRYKVTKRGQDVTLRCDPISSHATLYWYQQALGQGPEFLTYFNYEAQPDKSGLPSDRFSAERPEGSISTLTIQRTEQRDSAMYRCASSLGTGGETQYFGPGTRLLVL.

V gene TRBV7-2 combines with J gene TRBJ1-5, with no clear D. Trimming removed 0 bases at V and 0 bases at J, with 9 bases between. This CDR3 region has 16 residues. The V gene's germline CDR1 is SGHTA and CDR2 FQGNSA. CDR3 protein: CASSLASGYSNQPQHF. The CDR3 DNA follows: TGTGCCAGCAGCTTAGCCTCAGGTTATAGCAATCAGCCCCAGCATTTT.

V usage is TRBV11-2 and J usage is TRBJ2-7; D may be TRBD2 (6 bases). The CDR3 runs 14 residues. The ends were cut back, 2 bases at V and 2 bases at J, with 10 bases in the middle. Germline values: CDR1 SGHAT, CDR2 FQNNGV. CDR3 protein: CASSLTRETYEQYF. CDR3 in DNA: TGTGCCAGCAGCTTAACACGGGAGACCTACGAGCAGTACTTC.

V is TRBV27 and J is TRBJ2-2; 9 bases line up with TRBD2. Germline-derived CDR1 and CDR2 are MNHEY and SMNVEV (reference sequence). The CDR3 runs 15 residues. Trimming at V came to 1 base and at J to 5 bases, leaving 2 bases not matched to a gene. The CDR3 loop reads CASSLFLAGTGELFF. The DNA of the CDR3 is TGTGCCAGCAGTTTATTTCTAGCGGGGACCGGGGAGCTGTTTTTT.

This clone came up once. The chain recombines TRBV6-5 with TRBJ1-4; D is uncertain. The V gene's germline CDR1 is MNHEY and CDR2 SVGAGI. The CDR3 is 14 amino acids. V lost 6 bases, J lost 8 bases, and 16 bases lay in between. CDR3 amino acids: CASSPAHTGEKLFF. CDR3 nucleotide sequence: TGTGCCAGCAGCCCAGCTCACACGGGGGAAAAACTGTTTTTT.